This TCR beta chain was captured by sequencing in a study of blood T cell repertoires in COVID-19 (dated by TCRdb to about 2020). About the full investigation: Samples from collaborators originated in the United States, Italy and Spain and spanned both the acute and convalescent phases of COVID-19. The material from the prospective study consisted of cDNA or gDNA derived from T cells, B-cell-depleted T cells, or PBMCs. The dataset comprised deeply sampled blood TCRbeta repertoires from subjects exposed to, actively infected with, or recovered from COVID-19. A freely available public database, intended as a resource for researchers studying the immune response to SARS-CoV-2, is where the repertoires were released. The samples were drawn from two sources: the first 160 participants of the ongoing ImmuneRACE study, and 1,254 subjects contributed by 6 global collaborators. A de-identified subject ID, COVID-19 status, age in years and sex were almost always included in the sample metadata. Where HLA class I and class II types were available, the types were taken from metadata supplied by the sample provider, not from assay-based typing.

Participants in the prospective study were enrolled through a virtual design, were aged about 18 to 89 years, and lived in under 25 United States geographic areas. To assign participants to cohorts, the prospective study relied on clinical history that participants themselves reported in a screening survey and a study questionnaire. In the prospective study, whole blood, serum and a nasopharyngeal or oropharyngeal swab were collected from each participant by mobile phlebotomists. Participants in the prospective study had the option to provide additional blood draws and questionnaires over a roughly 2-month period. Blood samples from the prospective study were shipped frozen or at room temperature prior to DNA extraction. A note on this clone: Its antigen specificity is not known. No much larger clone exists at a distance of one base, and base qualities are not known.

Summary of the overall study and its limitations: The quantity of clinical and demographic metadata differed by source and by participant and was supplied without curation.

TCRbeta CDR3 regions were amplified from genomic DNA by means of the immunoSEQ Assay, a bias-controlled multiplex PCR. Per the authors' processing: Within the assay, amplification of reference gene primers was used to estimate how many nucleated cells each sample contained. Sequence reads were collapsed and filtered to measure the absolute abundance of every unique TCRbeta CDR3 rearrangement. Productive Simpson clonality was computed per sample as the square root of Simpson's diversity index over productive rearrangements. Held by TCRdb, this immuneACCESS table contains in-frame sequences only and omits some clones. Under half of the omission traces to an unresolved V gene where checked; the cause of the rest is unknown. V and J calls and clone size follow that table, whereas D and trimming were derived from the DNA. This sample has about 260,000 clones in its table, and about 91% of those were observed once. The ten largest make up roughly 1.2% of the sample.

V is cut back by 5 bases and J by 4 bases, with 4 bases in the junction unmatched. The germline V gene provides CDR1 KGHSH and CDR2 LQKENI. The CDR3 measures 16 amino acids from cysteine to phenylalanine. Only the CDR3 part of the read is kept: 48 bases, read in frame from the first base. The chain links TRBV18 with TRBJ2-2; 13 nucleotides in the junction match TRBD2. The specimen was PBMCs or T cells enriched from blood (not recorded which). This clonotype was sampled from a woman aged 40 to 50 with acute COVID-19. The CDR3 corresponds to CASSSLAGGATGELFF. The DNA is as follows: TGTGCCAGCTCATCACTAGCGGGAGGGGCCACCGGGGAGCTGTTTTTT.